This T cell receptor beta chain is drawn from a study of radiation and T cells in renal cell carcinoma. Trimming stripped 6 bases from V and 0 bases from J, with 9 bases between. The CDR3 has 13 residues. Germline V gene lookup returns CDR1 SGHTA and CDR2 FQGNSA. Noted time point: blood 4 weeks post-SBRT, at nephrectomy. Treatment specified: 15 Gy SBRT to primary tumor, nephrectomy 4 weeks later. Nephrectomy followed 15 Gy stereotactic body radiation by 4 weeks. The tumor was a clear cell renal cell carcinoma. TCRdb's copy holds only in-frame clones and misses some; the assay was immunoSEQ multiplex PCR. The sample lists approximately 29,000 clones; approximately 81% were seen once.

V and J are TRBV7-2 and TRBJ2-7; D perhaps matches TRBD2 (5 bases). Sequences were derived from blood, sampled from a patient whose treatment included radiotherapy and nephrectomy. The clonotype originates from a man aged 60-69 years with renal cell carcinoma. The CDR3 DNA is TGTGCCAGCAGTGTTAGCGTCTCCTACGAGCAGTACTTC. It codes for CASSVSVSYEQYF. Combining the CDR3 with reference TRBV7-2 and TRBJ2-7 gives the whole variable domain GAGVSQSPSNKVTEKGKDVELRCDPISGHTALYWYRQSLGQGLEFLIYFQGNSAPDKSGLPSDRFSAERTGGSVSTLTIQRTQQEDSAVYLCASSVSVSYEQYFGPGTRLTVT.